Sequencing of this TCR beta chain was carried out in a study of OX40 agonist ivuxolimab in advanced cancers. Study-level background: Earlier treatment with anti-PD-1, anti-PD-L1 or anti-CTLA-4 was permitted, and around 36% had received some.

In the case of this clone: Its matching antigen is unknown.

Baseline, cycle 4 day 1, and cycle 7 day 1 were the blood sampling points. The CDR3 runs to 15 residues. Germline CDR1 reads SGHNT; CDR2 reads YYREEE (reference sequence). V lost 2 bases to trimming and J lost 4 bases; unmatched junction nucleotides: 5. This table comes from immunoSEQ multiplex PCR, and its TCRdb copy is limited to in-frame clones, with some not included. Of more than 80,000 clones listed, roughly 91% were seen once; the top ten hold around 0.3%. General observations from the study: Low normalized clonal expansion also occurred in some nonresponding patients. CD8+ T cells averaged more expanded clones than CD4+.

This chain joins TRBV5-4 and TRBJ2-3; the match to TRBD2 covers 9 bases. The input for sequencing was CD4+ or CD8+ T cells sorted from blood, taken in a trial of the OX40 agonist ivuxolimab. The origin of this receptor is an adult with an advanced solid tumor such as melanoma, head and neck, liver or kidney cancer. CDR3 in amino acids: CASSLLAGKSDTQYF. The CDR3 nucleotides are TGTGCCAGCAGCTTACTAGCGGGTAAATCAGATACGCAGTATTTT.